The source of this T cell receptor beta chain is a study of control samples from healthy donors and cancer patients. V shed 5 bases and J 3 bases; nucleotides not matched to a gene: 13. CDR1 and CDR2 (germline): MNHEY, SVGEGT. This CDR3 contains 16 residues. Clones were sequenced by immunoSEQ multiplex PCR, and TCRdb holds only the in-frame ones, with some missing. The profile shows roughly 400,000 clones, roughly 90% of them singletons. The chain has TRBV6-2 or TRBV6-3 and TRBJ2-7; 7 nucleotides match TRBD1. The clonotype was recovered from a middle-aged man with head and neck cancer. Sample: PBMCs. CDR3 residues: CASSGFTGTALYEQYF. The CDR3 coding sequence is TGTGCCAGCAGTGGATTTACCGGGACAGCCCTCTACGAGCAGTACTTC.